The TCR beta chain under discussion was sequenced for a study of blood T cells in healthy people across ages. Study-level results: PBMCs went unsorted, and a conclusive naive versus antigen-experienced comparison was therefore prevented.

The CDR3 totals 16 residues. V shed 5 bases and J shed 5 bases, with 18 bases lying between them. The germline V gene has CDR1 SGHTA and CDR2 FQGNSA. With respect to this clonotype: Its antigen remains unidentified.

A second roughly 6 to 11 cycle PCR used barcoded and J-beta primers. MiXCR, applied by TCRdb to the 5' RACE reads, yields one record per CDR3 protein. The top ten clones hold 20% of a sample with approximately 730,000 distinct CDR3 sequences, roughly 43% of them seen once. In terms of origin and age, donors were healthy Caucasian individuals from Russia aged about 6 to 90. This chain links TRBV7-2 with TRBJ1-4; D unresolved. The TCR comes from a woman aged 60-70 years in good health. Sequencing input: blood. This CDR3 is CASSTYRGSRNEKLFF. The CDR3 DNA sequence: TGTGCCAGCAGCACCTACCGCGGGTCCCGAAATGAAAAACTGTTTTTT. Filled out from reference TRBV7-2 and TRBJ1-4, the complete variable domain reads GAGVSQSPSNKVTEKGKDVELRCDPISGHTALYWYRQSLGQGLEFLIYFQGNSAPDKSGLPSDRFSAERTGGSVSTLTIQRTQQEDSAVYLCASSTYRGSRNEKLFFGSGTQLSVL.